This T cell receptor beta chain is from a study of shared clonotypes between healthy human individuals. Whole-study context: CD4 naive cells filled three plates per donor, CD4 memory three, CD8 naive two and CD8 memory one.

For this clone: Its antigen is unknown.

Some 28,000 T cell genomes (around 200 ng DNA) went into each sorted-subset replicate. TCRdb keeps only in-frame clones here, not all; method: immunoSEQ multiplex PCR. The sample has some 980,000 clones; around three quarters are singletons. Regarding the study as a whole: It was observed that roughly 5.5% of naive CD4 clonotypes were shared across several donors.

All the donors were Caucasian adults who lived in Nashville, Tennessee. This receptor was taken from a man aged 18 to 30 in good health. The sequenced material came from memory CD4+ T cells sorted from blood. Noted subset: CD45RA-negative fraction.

The DNA of the CDR3 is TGTGCCAGCAGCCGGGGTCGGGAGCAGTTCTTC. It specifies CASSRGREQFF. V and J are TRBV7-2 and TRBJ2-1; D is possibly TRBD2 (5 bases). From germline, CDR1 is SGHTA and CDR2 FQGNSA. Trimming took 5 bases from V and 10 from J, leaving 9 bases between them. This CDR3 has 11 amino acids. Together with reference TRBV7-2 and TRBJ2-1, the CDR3 gives the full variable domain: GAGVSQSPSNKVTEKGKDVELRCDPISGHTALYWYRQSLGQGLEFLIYFQGNSAPDKSGLPSDRFSAERTGGSVSTLTIQRTQQEDSAVYLCASSRGREQFFGPGTRLTVL.